The TCR beta chain described here comes from a study of T-cell reconstitution after alpha-beta-depleted transplantation in children. The CDR3 has 16 residues. Per germline, CDR1 SGHKS and CDR2 YYEKEE (reference sequence). V was trimmed by 0 bases and J by 0 bases, leaving 10 bases between them. Unique molecular identifiers were used in preparing the TCRbeta library. TCRdb re-called the PCR reads with MiXCR, one entry per CDR3 protein. Here the sample spans hundreds of thousands of distinct CDR3 sequences, over 25% being singletons. This specimen was PBMCs from the stem cell graft donor, taken from the stem cell graft. This clonotype originated in a human donor who donated a stem cell graft to a child with aplastic anemia. The genes are TRBV5-5 and TRBJ1-5; D unresolved. The CDR3 nucleotides are TGTGCCAGCAGCTTGGGGGGATTTTATAGCAATCAGCCCCAGCATTTT. It yields the protein CASSLGGFYSNQPQHF.